One sample yielded the 25 T cell receptor beta chains listed below, sequenced in a study of identical twins' blood T cells. MiXCR, applied by TCRdb to the 5' RACE reads, yields one record per CDR3 protein. This sample has 350,000 to 400,000 distinct CDR3 sequences, with 25% to 35% found just once. The sample comprised PBMCs. The receptors originated from a woman between 18 and 55 years old in good health.

This clonotype was seen a handful of times. This chain joins TRBV7-9 and TRBJ2-3; weak D call: TRBD1 (6 bases). There are 16 residues in the CDR3. Deletions cut 0 bases from V and 0 bases from J, with 10 bases between. CDR1 is SEHNR, CDR2 FQNEAQ, per germline (reference sequence). The CDR3 spells CASSLAGTSSTDTQYF. DNA for the CDR3: TGTGCCAGCAGCTTAGCGGGGACATCTAGCACAGATACGCAGTATTTT.

The chain is built from TRBV3-1 and TRBJ2-2, with 7 bases matching TRBD2. Germline CDR1 reads LGHDT; CDR2 reads YNNKEL (reference sequence). After removal of 4 bases from V and 5 bases from J, the junction contained 16 bases not matched to a gene. The CDR3 is 18 residues long. The CDR3 nucleotides read TGTGCCAGCAGCCCCAAGTCGGGACTATCCGGTTCAACCGGGGAGCTGTTTTTT. It is translated as CASSPKSGLSGSTGELFF.

This clonotype showed up just a few times. The chain is built from TRBV3-1 and TRBJ1-1; 8 positions agree with TRBD1. V was clipped by 3 bases and J by 7 bases; unmatched bases: 7. The CDR3 runs 14 residues. Germline assignment: CDR1 LGHDT and CDR2 YNNKEL (reference sequence). This chain's CDR3 is CASSHDYGTGEAFF. CDR3 DNA: TGTGCCAGCAGCCACGACTACGGGACAGGTGAAGCTTTCTTT.

This chain connects TRBV19 to TRBJ1-1; D uncertain. This CDR3 contains 12 residues. The V end lost 5 bases, the J end lost 7 bases, and 11 bases lay between the germline ends. The V gene's germline CDR1 is LNHDA and CDR2 SQIVND (reference sequence). The CDR3 nucleotides read TGTGCCAGTAGTGGGCAAGGTAATGAAGCTTTCTTT. This codes for CASSGQGNEAFF.

This clonotype occurred a few times. A much larger clone sits a single nucleotide away, making a read error possible. As the CDR3 is not closed by the conserved phenylalanine or tryptophan, this likely results from a read error. This sequence joins TRBV29-1 and TRBJ2-3; D is uncertain. V was clipped by 2 bases and J by 6 bases, with 6 bases between them. The CDR3 has 11 amino acids. Germline V gives CDR1 SQVTM, CDR2 ANQGSEA. The CDR3 here is CSVEWRDTQYL. DNA for the CDR3: TGCAGCGTTGAATGGCGCGATACGCAGTATCTT.

The rearrangement uses TRBV18 and TRBJ2-7; D ambiguous. This CDR3 spans 12 amino acids. The germline CDR1 and CDR2 sequences are KGHSH and LQKENI. Trimming cost V 3 bases and J 2 bases, with 5 bases left between them. As DNA, the CDR3 is TGTGCCAGCTCACCGGTCACCTACGAGCAGTACTTC. Amino acid sequence: CASSPVTYEQYF.

The V and J genes are TRBV12-3 or TRBV12-4 and TRBJ1-4, with unresolved D. The CDR3 runs to 13 residues. V lost 3 bases and J 7 bases, leaving 9 bases between the germline ends. CDR3 sequence: CASSFSGIEKLFF. The DNA of the CDR3 is TGTGCCAGCAGTTTCTCAGGTATTGAAAAACTGTTTTTT.

The chain carries TRBV14 and TRBJ2-7; no clear D. The CDR3 has 13 residues. The germline gives CDR1 SGHDN, CDR2 FVKESK. Trimming stripped 5 bases from V and 7 bases from J, with 15 bases between. Here the CDR3 reads CASSVLIYAEQYF. CDR3 coding DNA: TGTGCCAGCAGCGTCCTCATATACGCGGAGCAGTACTTC.

V is TRBV27 and J is TRBJ1-2; D might be TRBD1 (5 bases). Germline V gene lookup returns CDR1 MNHEY and CDR2 SMNVEV (reference sequence). The CDR3 is 15 residues long. Trimming cost V 6 bases and J 4 bases, with 18 bases left between them. In DNA, the CDR3 is TGTGCCAGCAGCTGGCGCGGGAAGGGGACCTATGGCTACACCTTC. Residues: CASSWRGKGTYGYTF.

This clonotype was seen ten or more times. This chain joins TRBV20-1 and TRBJ2-3; tentatively, D is TRBD2 (6 bases). V lost 3 bases, J lost 5 bases, and 15 bases lay in between. CDR1 DFQATT and CDR2 SNEGSKA come from the germline V gene (reference sequence). The CDR3 runs to 14 residues. DNA of the CDR3: TGCAGTGCTAGCCGGGAGAGCCAGGGAGATACGCAGTATTTT. It codes for CSASRESQGDTQYF.

This clonotype was seen more than once but under ten times. This chain uses TRBV19 with TRBJ1-1, with D maybe TRBD1 (6 bases). The germline V gene encodes CDR1 LNHDA and CDR2 SQIVND (reference sequence). Deletions cut 5 bases from V and 3 bases from J, with 19 bases between. The CDR3 contains 16 residues. CDR3 loop: CASSPSEAGAYTEAFF. The CDR3 DNA reads as TGTGCCAGTAGTCCGAGTGAGGCAGGGGCTTACACTGAAGCTTTCTTT.

This clonotype was counted between two and nine times. The rearrangement links TRBV5-1 to TRBJ2-1; D is ambiguous. V was clipped by 4 bases and J by 3 bases, with 5 bases between them. Germline V gene sequence: CDR1 SGHRS, CDR2 YFSETQ. The CDR3 extends over 12 amino acids. The CDR3 spells CASSTYYNEQFF. DNA of the CDR3: TGCGCCAGCAGCACCTACTACAATGAGCAGTTCTTC. The variable domain in full, completed from reference TRBV5-1 and TRBJ2-1, reads KAGVTQTPRYLIKTRGQQVTLSCSPISGHRSVSWYQQTPGQGLQFLFEYFSETQRNKGNFPGRFSGRQFSNSRSEMNVSTLELGDSALYLCASSTYYNEQFFGPGTRLTVL.

The V call is TRBV29-1, the J call TRBJ2-3; 14 bases line up with TRBD2. Trimming cost V 4 bases and J 5 bases; bases outside gene matches: 2. The germline gives CDR1 SQVTM, CDR2 ANQGSEA. This CDR3 has 14 amino acids. The CDR3 region has the DNA TGCAGCGTTGGGACTAGCGGGAGGAAAGATACGCAGTATTTT. This translates into CSVGTSGRKDTQYF.

This clonotype was counted a few times. J is TRBJ1-1 and V is TRBV7-3; no definite D call. The germline V gene encodes CDR1 SGHTA and CDR2 FQGTGA. The CDR3 covers 13 residues. Trimming removed 6 bases from V and 7 bases from J, with 15 bases in between. CDR3 bases: TGTGCCAGCAGTTATATAGGGTTGGGTGAAGCTTTCTTT. Its protein is CASSYIGLGEAFF.

In regard to this clonotype: Since a much larger clone is just one base distant, this may be a read error. As DNA, the CDR3 is TGTGCCAGAAGCTTCAATCTGAACACTGAAGCTTTCTTT. Translated: CARSFNLNTEAFF. The chain has TRBV7-8 and TRBJ1-1; D gene ambiguous. The CDR3 has 13 residues. Germline values: CDR1 SGHVS, CDR2 FQNEAQ.

This chain uses TRBV7-2 with TRBJ1-1, with a possible D match to TRBD1 (5 bases). The CDR3 is 15 residues long. Germline V lookup: CDR1 SGHTA, CDR2 FQGNSA. Between the trimmed V and J ends, which lost 2 bases and 3 bases, there was a span of 13 bases. CDR3 nucleotide sequence: TGTGCCAGCAGCTTACGAAGGGACTGGCACACTGAAGCTTTCTTT. Encoded protein: CASSLRRDWHTEAFF.

This clonotype was detected many times. The V gene is TRBV5-1, the J gene TRBJ2-7, with 7 nucleotides matching TRBD1. CDR1 is SGHRS, CDR2 YFSETQ, per germline. This CDR3 contains 13 residues. The J segment lost 3 bases and the V segment lost 3 bases, leaving 3 bases of the junction unmatched. This CDR3 is CASSSGQFYEQYF. CDR3 sequence (DNA): TGCGCCAGCAGCTCGGGACAGTTCTACGAGCAGTACTTC.

The chain carries TRBV6-5 and TRBJ2-3, with 7 bases identical to TRBD2. In germline, CDR1 is MNHEY, CDR2 SVGAGI. CDR3 size: 14 residues. V was pared by 5 bases and J by 3 bases, with 5 bases of the junction left unmatched. The CDR3 DNA reads TGTGCCAGCAGTCCGGGAGGCGTGACAGATACGCAGTATTTT. Protein product: CASSPGGVTDTQYF.

V gene TRBV5-1 combines with J gene TRBJ2-1, with 7 bases aligning to TRBD2. Germline lookup yields CDR1 SGHRS and CDR2 YFSETQ. The CDR3 sequence is 18 residues long. Trimming cost V 3 bases and J 3 bases; bases outside gene matches: 15. CDR3 amino acids: CASSSFLGTGGLYNEQFF. The CDR3 DNA is TGCGCCAGCAGCTCCTTCCTAGGTACGGGGGGACTCTACAATGAGCAGTTCTTC.

V gene TRBV5-1 combines with J gene TRBJ2-3, with D unresolved. Between the trimmed V and J ends, which lost 6 bases and 2 bases, there was a span of 10 bases. The CDR3 contains 13 residues. The germline V gene has CDR1 SGHRS and CDR2 YFSETQ. The CDR3 protein is CASMKAATDTQYF. In nucleotides, the CDR3 is TGCGCCAGCATGAAAGCTGCCACAGATACGCAGTATTTT.

This clonotype was seen a handful of times. The chain uses TRBV6-6 and TRBJ1-6; possibly TRBD1 for D (5 bases). CDR1 and CDR2 from the germline V gene are MNHNY and SVGAGI (reference sequence). Trimming took 0 bases from V and 9 from J, leaving 24 bases between them. This CDR3 has 19 residues. The CDR3 nucleotides read TGTGCCAGCAGTTACTCCGCTCGGGGACGACGTAGTCCTATTTCACCCCTCCACTTT. This gives the protein CASSYSARGRRSPISPLHF.

This clonotype was counted at least ten times. This chain uses TRBV2 with TRBJ1-1; a possible D gene is TRBD1 (5 bases). CDR3 length: 14 amino acids. Trimming removed 10 bases at V and 5 bases at J, with 20 bases between. Germline V gene data show CDR1 as SNHLY and CDR2 as FYNNEI. CDR3 sequence: CATSGRALGTEAFF. CDR3 DNA: TGTGCCACCTCAGGGAGGGCCCTGGGGACTGAAGCTTTCTTT.

In its sample, this clonotype was seen a few times. The V and J genes are TRBV7-8 and TRBJ1-1; D possibly corresponds to TRBD1 (6 bases). Germline V gene lookup returns CDR1 SGHVS and CDR2 FQNEAQ. V lost 1 base, J lost 5 bases, and 17 bases lay in between. The CDR3 sequence is 16 residues long. The CDR3 spells CASSLVRPGAGTEAFF. The CDR3 DNA sequence: TGTGCCAGCAGCTTAGTTCGACCGGGGGCGGGTACTGAAGCTTTCTTT.

As to this clonotype: The germline gene is not matched at one end of the junction; a read error may be the cause. The chain links TRBV6-5 to TRBJ2-2, with 7 bases identical to TRBD1. The CDR3 is 16 amino acids. Germline CDR1 is MNHEY and CDR2 is SVGAGI. The CDR3 reads CASSYLSLRGTGDLFF. CDR3 DNA: TGTGCCAGCAGTTACCTTAGCCTCAGGGGGACCGGGGATCTGTTTTTT.

The sample holds a few counts of this clonotype. A much bigger clone sits one base away, suggesting this may be a read error. The chain uses TRBV6-2 or TRBV6-3 and TRBJ1-1, with D possibly being TRBD1 (5 bases). The CDR3 spans 14 residues. CDR1 MNHEY and CDR2 SVGEGT come from the germline V gene. CDR3 nucleotide sequence: TGTGCCAGCAGTTTATGGAGACAGAGCTCTGAATCTTTCTTT. The encoded protein is CASSLWRQSSESFF.